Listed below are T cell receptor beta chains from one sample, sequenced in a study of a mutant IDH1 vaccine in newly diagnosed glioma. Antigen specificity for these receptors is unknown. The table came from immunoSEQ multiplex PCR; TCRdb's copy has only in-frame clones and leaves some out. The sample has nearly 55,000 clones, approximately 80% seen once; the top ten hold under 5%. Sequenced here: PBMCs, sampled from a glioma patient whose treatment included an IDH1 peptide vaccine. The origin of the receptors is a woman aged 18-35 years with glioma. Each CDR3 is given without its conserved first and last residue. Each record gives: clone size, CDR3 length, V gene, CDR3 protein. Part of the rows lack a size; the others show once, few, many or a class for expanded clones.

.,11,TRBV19,ATTRGGFYGYT
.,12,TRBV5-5,ASSFGGGLGEQF
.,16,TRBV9,ASSTRTDRPTSTDTQY
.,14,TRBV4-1,ASSQDSAVSYNEQF
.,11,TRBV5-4,ASSLDVNTEAF
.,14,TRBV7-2,ASSSLLASLGGAQY
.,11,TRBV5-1,ASSLARRNEQF
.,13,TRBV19,ASSIGTGTTYGYT
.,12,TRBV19,ASSIPPPGPEAF
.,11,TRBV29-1,SVQRGDTGELF
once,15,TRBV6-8,ASSYPIQGTSNQPQH
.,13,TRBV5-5,ASSHNPGQGYGYT
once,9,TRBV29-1,SVDQGYGYT
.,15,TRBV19,ASSRLQRGASGNTIY
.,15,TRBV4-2,ASSQFVGLAGKNEQF
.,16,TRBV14,ASSQEVGQAPTSYGYT
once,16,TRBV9,ASSVAPGTGGRGTEAF
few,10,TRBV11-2,ASKRGSYEQY
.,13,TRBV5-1,ASSLNPGSNQPQH
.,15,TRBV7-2,ASRRGQGILPDYGYT
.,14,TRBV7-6,ASSQARGTDTGELF
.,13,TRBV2,ASRAGLAGGNEQF